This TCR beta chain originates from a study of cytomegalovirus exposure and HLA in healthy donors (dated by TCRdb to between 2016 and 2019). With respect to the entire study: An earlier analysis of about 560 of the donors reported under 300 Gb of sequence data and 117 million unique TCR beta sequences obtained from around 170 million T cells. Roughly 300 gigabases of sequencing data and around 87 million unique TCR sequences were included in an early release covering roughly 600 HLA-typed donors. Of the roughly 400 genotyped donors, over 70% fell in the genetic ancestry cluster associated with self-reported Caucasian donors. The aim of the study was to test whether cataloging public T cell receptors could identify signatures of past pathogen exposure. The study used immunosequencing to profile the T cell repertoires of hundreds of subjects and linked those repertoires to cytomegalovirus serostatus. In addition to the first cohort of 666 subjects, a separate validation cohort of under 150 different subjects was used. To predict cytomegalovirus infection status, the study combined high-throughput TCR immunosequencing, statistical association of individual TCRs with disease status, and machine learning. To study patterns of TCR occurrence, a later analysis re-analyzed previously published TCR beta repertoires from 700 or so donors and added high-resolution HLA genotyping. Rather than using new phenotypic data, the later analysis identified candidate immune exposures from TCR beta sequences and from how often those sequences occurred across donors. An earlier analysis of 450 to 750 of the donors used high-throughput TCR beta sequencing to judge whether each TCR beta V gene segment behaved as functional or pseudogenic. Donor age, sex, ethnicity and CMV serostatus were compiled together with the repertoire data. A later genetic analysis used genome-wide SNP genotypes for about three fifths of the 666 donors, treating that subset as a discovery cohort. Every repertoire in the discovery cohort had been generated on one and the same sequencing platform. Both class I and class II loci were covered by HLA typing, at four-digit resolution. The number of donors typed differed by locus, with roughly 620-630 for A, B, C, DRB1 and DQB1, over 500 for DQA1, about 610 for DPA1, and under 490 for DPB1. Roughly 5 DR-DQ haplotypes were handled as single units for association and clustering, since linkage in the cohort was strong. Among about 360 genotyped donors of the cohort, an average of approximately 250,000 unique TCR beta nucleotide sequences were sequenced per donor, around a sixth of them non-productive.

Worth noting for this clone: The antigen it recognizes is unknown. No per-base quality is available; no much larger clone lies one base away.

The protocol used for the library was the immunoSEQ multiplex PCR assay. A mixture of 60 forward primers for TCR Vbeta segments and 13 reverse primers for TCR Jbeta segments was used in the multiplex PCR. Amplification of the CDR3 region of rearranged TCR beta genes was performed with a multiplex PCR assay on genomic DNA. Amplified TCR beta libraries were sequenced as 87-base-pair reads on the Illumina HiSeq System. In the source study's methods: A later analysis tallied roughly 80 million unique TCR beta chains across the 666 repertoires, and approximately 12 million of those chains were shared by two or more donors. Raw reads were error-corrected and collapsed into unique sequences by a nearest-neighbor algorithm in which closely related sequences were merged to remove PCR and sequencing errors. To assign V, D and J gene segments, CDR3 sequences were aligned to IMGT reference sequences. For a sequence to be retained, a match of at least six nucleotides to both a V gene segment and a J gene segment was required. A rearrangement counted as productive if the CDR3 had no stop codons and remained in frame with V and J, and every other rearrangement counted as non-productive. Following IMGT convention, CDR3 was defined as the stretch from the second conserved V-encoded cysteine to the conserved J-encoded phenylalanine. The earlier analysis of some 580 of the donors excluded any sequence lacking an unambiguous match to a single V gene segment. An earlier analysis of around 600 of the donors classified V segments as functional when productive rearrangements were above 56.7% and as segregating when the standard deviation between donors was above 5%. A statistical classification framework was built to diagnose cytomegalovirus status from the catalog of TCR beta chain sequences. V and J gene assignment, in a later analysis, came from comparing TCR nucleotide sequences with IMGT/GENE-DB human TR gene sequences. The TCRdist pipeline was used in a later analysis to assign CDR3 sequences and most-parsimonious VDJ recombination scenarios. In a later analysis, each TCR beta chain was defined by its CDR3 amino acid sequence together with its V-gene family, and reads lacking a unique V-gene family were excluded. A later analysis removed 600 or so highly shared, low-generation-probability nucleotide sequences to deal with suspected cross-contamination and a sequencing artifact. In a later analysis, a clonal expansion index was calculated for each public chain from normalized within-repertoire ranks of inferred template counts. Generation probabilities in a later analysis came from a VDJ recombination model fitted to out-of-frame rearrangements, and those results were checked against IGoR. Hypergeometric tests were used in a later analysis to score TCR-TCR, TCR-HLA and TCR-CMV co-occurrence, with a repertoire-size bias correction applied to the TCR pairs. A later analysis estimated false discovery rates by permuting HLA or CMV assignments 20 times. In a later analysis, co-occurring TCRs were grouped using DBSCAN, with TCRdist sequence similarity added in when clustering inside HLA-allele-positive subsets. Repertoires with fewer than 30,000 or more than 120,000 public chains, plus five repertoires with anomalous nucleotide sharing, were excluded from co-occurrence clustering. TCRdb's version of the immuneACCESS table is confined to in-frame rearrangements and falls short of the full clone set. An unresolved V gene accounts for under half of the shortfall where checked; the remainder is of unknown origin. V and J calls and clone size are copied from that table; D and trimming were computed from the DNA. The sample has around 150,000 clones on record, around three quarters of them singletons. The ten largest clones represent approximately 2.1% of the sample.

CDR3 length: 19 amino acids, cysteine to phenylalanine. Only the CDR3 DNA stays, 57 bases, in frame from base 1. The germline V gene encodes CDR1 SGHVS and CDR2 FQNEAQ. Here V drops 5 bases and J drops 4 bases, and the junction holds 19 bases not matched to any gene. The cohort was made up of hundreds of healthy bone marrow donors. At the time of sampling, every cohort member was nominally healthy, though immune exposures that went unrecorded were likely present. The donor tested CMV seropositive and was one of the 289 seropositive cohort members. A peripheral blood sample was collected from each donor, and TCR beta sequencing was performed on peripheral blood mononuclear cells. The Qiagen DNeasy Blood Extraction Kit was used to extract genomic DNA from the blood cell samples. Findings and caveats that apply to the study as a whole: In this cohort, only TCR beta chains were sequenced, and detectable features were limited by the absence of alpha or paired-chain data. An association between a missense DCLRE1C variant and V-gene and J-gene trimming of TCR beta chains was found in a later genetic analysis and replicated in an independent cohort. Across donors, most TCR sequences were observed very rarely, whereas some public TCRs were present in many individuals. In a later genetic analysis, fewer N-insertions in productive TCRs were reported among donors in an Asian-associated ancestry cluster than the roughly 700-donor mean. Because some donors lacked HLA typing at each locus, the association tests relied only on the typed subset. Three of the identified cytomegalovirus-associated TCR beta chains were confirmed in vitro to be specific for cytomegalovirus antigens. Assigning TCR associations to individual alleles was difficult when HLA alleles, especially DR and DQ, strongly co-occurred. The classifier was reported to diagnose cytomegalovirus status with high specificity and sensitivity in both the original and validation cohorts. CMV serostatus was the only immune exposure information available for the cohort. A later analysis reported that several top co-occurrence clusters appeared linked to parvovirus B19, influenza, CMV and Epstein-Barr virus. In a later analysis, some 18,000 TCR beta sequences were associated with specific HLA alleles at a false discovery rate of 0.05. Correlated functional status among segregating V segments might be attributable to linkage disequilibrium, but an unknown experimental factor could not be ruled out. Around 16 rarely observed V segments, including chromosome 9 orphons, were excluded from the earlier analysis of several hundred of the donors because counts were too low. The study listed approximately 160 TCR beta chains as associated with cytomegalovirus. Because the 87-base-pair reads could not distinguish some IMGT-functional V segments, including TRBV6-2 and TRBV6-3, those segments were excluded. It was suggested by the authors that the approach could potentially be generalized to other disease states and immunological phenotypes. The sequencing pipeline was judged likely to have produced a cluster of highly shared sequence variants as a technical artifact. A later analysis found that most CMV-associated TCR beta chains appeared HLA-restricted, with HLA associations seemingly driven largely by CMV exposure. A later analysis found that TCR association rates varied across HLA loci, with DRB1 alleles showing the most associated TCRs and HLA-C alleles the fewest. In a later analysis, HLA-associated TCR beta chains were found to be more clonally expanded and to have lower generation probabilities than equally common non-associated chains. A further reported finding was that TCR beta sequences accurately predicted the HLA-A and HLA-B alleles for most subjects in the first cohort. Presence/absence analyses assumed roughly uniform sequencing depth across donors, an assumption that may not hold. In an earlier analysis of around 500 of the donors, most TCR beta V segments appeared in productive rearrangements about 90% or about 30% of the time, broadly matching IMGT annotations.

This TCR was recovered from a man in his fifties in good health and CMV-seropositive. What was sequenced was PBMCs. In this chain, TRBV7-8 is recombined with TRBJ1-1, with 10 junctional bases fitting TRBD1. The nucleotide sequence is TGTGCCAGCAGCCCAATGAGGACAGGGGGGCTAAGAGCGGGCACTGAAGCTTTCTTT. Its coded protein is CASSPMRTGGLRAGTEAFF.